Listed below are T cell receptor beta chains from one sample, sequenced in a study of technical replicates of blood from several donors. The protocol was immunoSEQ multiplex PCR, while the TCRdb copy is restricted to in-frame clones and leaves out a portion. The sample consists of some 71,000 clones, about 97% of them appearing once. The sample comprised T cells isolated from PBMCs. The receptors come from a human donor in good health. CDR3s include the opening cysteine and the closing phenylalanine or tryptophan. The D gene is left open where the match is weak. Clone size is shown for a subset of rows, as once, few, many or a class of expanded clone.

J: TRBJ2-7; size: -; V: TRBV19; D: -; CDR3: CASSIDGGTGEQYF; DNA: TGTGCCAGTAGTATAGATGGAGGGACCGGCGAGCAGTACTTC
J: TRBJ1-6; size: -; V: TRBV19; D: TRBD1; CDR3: CASSFQTGRNSPLHF; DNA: TGTGCCAGTAGTTTTCAGACAGGGCGAAATTCACCCCTCCACTTT
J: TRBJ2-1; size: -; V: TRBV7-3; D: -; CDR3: CASSPTGDVQFF; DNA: TGTGCCAGCAGCCCCACGGGGGATGTGCAGTTCTTC
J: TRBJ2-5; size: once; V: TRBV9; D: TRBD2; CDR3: CASSVGGLAGLLQETQYF; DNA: TGTGCCAGCAGCGTAGGGGGACTAGCGGGTTTACTCCAAGAGACCCAGTACTTC
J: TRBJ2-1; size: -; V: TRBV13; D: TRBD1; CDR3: CASSSAGTDNNEQFF; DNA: TGTGCCAGCAGCTCTGCCGGGACAGACAACAATGAGCAGTTCTTC
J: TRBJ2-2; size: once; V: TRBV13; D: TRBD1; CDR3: CASSPRGTGELFF; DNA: TGTGCCAGCAGCCCCAGGGGGACCGGGGAGCTGTTTTTT
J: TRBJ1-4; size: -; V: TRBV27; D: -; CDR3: CASSEKTGGVYYEKLFF; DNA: TGTGCCAGCAGTGAAAAGACGGGAGGAGTTTACTATGAAAAACTGTTTTTT
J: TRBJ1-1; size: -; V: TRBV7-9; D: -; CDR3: CASSLVRGMNTEAFF; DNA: TGTGCCAGCAGCTTAGTTCGGGGGATGAACACTGAAGCTTTCTTT
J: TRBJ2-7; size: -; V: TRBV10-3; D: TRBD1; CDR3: CAISGLGTGGTYEQYF; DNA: TGTGCCATCAGTGGCTTAGGGACAGGGGGAACCTACGAGCAGTACTTC
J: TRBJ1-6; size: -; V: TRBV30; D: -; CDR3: CAWSATEGSPLHF; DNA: TGTGCCTGGAGTGCGACCGAGGGATCACCCCTCCACTTT
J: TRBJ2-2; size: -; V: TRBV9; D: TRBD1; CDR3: CASSPPGTATGELFF; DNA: TGTGCCAGCAGCCCCCCCGGGACAGCCACCGGGGAGCTGTTTTTT
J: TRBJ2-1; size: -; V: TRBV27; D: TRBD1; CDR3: CASGQGPRYNEQFF; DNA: TGTGCCAGCGGACAGGGACCACGCTACAATGAGCAGTTCTTC
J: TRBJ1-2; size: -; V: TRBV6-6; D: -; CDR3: CASRTATNYGYTF; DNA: TGTGCCAGCCGGACAGCCACTAACTATGGCTACACCTTC
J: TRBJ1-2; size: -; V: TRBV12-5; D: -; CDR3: CASGLVPRVDNYGYTF; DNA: TGTGCTAGTGGTTTGGTACCGAGGGTTGATAACTATGGCTACACCTTC